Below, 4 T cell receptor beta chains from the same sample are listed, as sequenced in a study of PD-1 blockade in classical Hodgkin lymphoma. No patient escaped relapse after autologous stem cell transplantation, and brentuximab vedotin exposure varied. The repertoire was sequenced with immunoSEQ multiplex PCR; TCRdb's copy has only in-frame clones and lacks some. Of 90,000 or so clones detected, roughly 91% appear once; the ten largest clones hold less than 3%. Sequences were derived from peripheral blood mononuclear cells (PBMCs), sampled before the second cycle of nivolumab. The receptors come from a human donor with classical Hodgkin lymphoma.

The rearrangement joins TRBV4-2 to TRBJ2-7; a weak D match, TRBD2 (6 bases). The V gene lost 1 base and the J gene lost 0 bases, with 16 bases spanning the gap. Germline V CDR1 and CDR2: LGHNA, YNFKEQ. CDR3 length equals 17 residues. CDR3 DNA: TGTGCCAGCAGCCAAGTCTACTGGGGGGAGGACTCCTACGAGCAGTACTTC. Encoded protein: CASSQVYWGEDSYEQYF.

The CDR3 DNA is TGTGCCAGCAGCTACTACAGAGCCCCGCCAAGCACAGATACGCAGTATTTT. Residues: CASSYYRAPPSTDTQYF. The gene calls are TRBV11-2 and TRBJ2-3; D is unresolved. The V end lost 4 bases, the J end lost 0 bases, and 17 bases lay between the germline ends. The CDR3 spans 17 residues. Germline assignment: CDR1 SGHAT and CDR2 FQNNGV.

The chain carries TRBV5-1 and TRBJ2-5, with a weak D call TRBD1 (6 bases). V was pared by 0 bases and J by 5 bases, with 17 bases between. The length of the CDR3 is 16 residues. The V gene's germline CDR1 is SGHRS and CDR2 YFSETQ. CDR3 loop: CASSLGTGTSRETQYF. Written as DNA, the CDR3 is TGCGCCAGCAGCTTGGGTACAGGGACCTCGAGGGAGACCCAGTACTTC.

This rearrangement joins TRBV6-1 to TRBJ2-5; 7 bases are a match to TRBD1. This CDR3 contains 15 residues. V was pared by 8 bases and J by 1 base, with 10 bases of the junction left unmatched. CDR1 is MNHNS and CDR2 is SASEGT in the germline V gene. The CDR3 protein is CASDNDRVPQETQYF. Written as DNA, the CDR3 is TGTGCCAGCGACAATGACAGGGTTCCCCAAGAGACCCAGTACTTC.